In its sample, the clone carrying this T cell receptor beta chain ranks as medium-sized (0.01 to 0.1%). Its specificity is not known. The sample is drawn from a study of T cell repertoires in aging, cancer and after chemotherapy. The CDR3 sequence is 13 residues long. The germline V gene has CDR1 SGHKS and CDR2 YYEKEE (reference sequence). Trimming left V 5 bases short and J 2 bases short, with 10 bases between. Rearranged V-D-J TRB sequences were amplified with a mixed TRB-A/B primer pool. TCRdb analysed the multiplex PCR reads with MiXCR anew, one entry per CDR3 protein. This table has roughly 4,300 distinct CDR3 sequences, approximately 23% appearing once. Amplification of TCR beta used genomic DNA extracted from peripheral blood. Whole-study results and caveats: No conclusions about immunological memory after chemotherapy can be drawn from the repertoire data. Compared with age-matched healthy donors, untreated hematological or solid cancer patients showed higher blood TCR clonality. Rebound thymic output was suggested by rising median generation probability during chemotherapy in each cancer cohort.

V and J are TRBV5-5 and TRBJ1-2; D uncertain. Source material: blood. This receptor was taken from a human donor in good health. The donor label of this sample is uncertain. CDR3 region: CASSQDPNYGYTF. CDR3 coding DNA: TGTGCCAGCAGTCAGGACCCAAACTATGGCTACACCTTC.